These 23 T cell receptor beta chains were sequenced from one sample in a study of T cells after yellow fever vaccination. Each CDR3 protein is one row after TCRdb ran MiXCR on the 5' RACE reads. The sample lists 160,000 or so distinct CDR3 sequences, approximately 6.8% seen once, with roughly 2.5% in the top ten. The specimen comprised CD4+ T cells sorted from PBMCs, sampled more than 4 days after the first yellow fever vaccination. The receptors derive from a man aged 18 to 29 who received the YFV17D yellow fever vaccine.

This clonotype was recorded at least ten times. V and J are TRBV6-5 and TRBJ2-3, with no clear D. This CDR3 has 15 residues. With 0 bases removed from V and 3 bases from J, the gap between germline ends came to 10 bases. Germline-derived CDR1 and CDR2 are MNHEY and SVGAGI. The CDR3 DNA reads as TGTGCCAGCAGTTACTCGAATGGCTTAACAGATACGCAGTATTTT. It encodes CASSYSNGLTDTQYF.

This clonotype was seen many times. This chain uses TRBV13 with TRBJ2-2, with D unclear. The V end lost 5 bases, the J end lost 8 bases, and 9 bases lay between the germline ends. Germline V gene lookup returns CDR1 PRHDT and CDR2 FYEKMQ (reference sequence). The CDR3 extends over 12 amino acids. CDR3 DNA: TGTGCCAGCAGCCTCCCTGGGGGGGAGCTGTTTTTT. This translates into CASSLPGGELFF.

This clonotype has only a few counts. The V gene is TRBV6-2 or TRBV6-3, the J gene TRBJ2-7, with TRBD2 identical over 8 bases. Trimming cost V 2 bases and J 4 bases; bases outside gene matches: 7. The CDR3 is 15 residues long. From germline, CDR1 is MNHEY and CDR2 SVGEGT. CDR3 amino acids: CASSYEAGGLYEQYF. The DNA of the CDR3 is TGTGCCAGCAGTTACGAGGCGGGGGGACTGTACGAGCAGTACTTC.

This clonotype was observed many times. CDR3 sequence: CASSYRGQGASRQYYEQYF. In DNA, the CDR3 is TGTGCCAGCAGTTACAGGGGCCAGGGGGCATCACGACAGTACTACGAGCAGTACTTC. This chain joins TRBV6-2 or TRBV6-3 and TRBJ2-7; TRBD1 agrees at 8 bases. The trim removed 2 bases at V and 3 bases at J, leaving 18 bases unmatched. The CDR3 contains 19 residues. The germline CDR1 and CDR2 sequences are MNHEY and SVGEGT.

This clonotype has a count of ten or more. This chain connects TRBV12-3 or TRBV12-4 to TRBJ2-5; D perhaps matches TRBD1 (6 bases). V lost 6 bases and J 1 base, leaving 12 bases between the germline ends. The CDR3 is made up of 14 amino acids. CDR3 amino acids: CASRPGAAQETQYF. CDR3 in DNA: TGTGCCAGCAGGCCAGGGGCGGCCCAAGAGACCCAGTACTTC.

V gene TRBV6-2 or TRBV6-3 combines with J gene TRBJ2-3; D is uncertain. The CDR3 runs 13 residues. In germline, CDR1 is MNHEY, CDR2 SVGEGT. Trimming cost V 7 bases and J 3 bases, with 11 bases left between them. In nucleotides, the CDR3 is TGTGCCAGCATGACCCCTCGGACAGATACGCAGTATTTT. Amino acid sequence: CASMTPRTDTQYF.

This clonotype came up many times. The chain joins TRBV4-3 to TRBJ1-2; no firm D call. Germline-derived CDR1 and CDR2 are LGHNA and YSLEER. Between the trimmed V and J ends, which lost 1 base and 4 bases, there was a span of 10 bases. CDR3 length equals 14 residues. CDR3 protein: CASSQVVSTYGYTF. In nucleotides, the CDR3 is TGCGCCAGCAGCCAAGTTGTCAGCACCTATGGCTACACCTTC.

This clonotype was observed many times. The genes are TRBV4-3 and TRBJ2-4; D call uncertain. Trimming pared 0 bases from V and 7 bases from J, leaving 13 bases between. The CDR3 loop spans 15 amino acids. Germline lookup yields CDR1 LGHNA and CDR2 YSLEER. The CDR3 loop is CASSQDLGTSNIQYF. CDR3 nucleotides: TGCGCCAGCAGCCAAGATCTCGGTACCTCGAACATTCAGTACTTC.

The J gene is TRBJ1-6, the V gene TRBV4-3; D not certain. Germline V gives CDR1 LGHNA, CDR2 YSLEER. The CDR3 extends over 15 amino acids. V was clipped by 4 bases and J by 8 bases, with 15 bases between them. CDR3 nucleotides: TGCGCCAGCAGCCCGGGAGTCCTTGGGGATTCACCCCTCCACTTT. Amino acid sequence: CASSPGVLGDSPLHF.

There are many counts of this clonotype. The rearrangement links TRBV5-6 to TRBJ1-5, with 10 bases aligning to TRBD1. The CDR3 covers 17 residues. The ends lost 4 bases at V and 2 bases at J; junction bases unmatched: 9. Germline CDR1 and CDR2: SGHDT and YYEEEE. The CDR3: CASSRATGGEGNQPQHF. The CDR3 DNA reads TGTGCCAGCAGCCGCGCGACAGGGGGCGAGGGCAATCAGCCCCAGCATTTT.

The gene calls are TRBV30 and TRBJ1-1; D not resolved. This CDR3 comprises 12 residues. Germline CDR1 and CDR2: GTSNPN and SVGIG (reference sequence). The ends were cut back, 2 bases at V and 1 base at J, with 5 bases in the middle. The CDR3 nucleotides are TGTGCCTGGAGTCTTGGGAACACTGAAGCTTTCTTT. Translating gives CAWSLGNTEAFF.

This clonotype was counted ten times or more. The V and J genes are TRBV12-3 or TRBV12-4 and TRBJ2-1; 7 bases line up with TRBD1. The CDR3 contains 13 residues. J lost 7 bases, V lost 3 bases, and 3 bases had no gene match. The CDR3 region is CASSFGTVNEQFF. As DNA, the CDR3 is TGTGCCAGCAGTTTTGGGACAGTAAATGAGCAGTTCTTC.

This clonotype came up a few times. V is TRBV25-1 and J is TRBJ1-6; no clear D. Germline V gives CDR1 MGHDK, CDR2 SYGVNS. V was shortened by 3 bases and J by 6 bases, with 9 bases between the two germline ends. The CDR3 runs to 14 residues. CDR3 in amino acids: CASSDVSFNSPLHF. The CDR3 nucleotides read TGTGCCAGCAGTGATGTCAGCTTTAATTCACCCCTCCACTTT. Together with reference TRBV25-1 and TRBJ1-6, the CDR3 gives the full variable domain: EADIYQTPRYLVIGTGKKITLECSQTMGHDKMYWYQQDPGMELHLIHYSYGVNSTEKGDLSSESTVSRIRTEHFPLTLESARPSHTSQYLCASSDVSFNSPLHFGNGTRLTVT.

This clonotype has a handful of counts. The rearrangement joins TRBV5-6 to TRBJ2-1, with D uncertain. The CDR3 has 14 amino acids. Germline V gives CDR1 SGHDT, CDR2 YYEEEE. The V end lost 5 bases, the J end lost 9 bases, and 18 bases lay between the germline ends. DNA of the CDR3: TGTGCCAGCAGGCGTGTTACTGGGTCGCGTGAGCAGTTCTTC. This codes for CASRRVTGSREQFF.

This clonotype was seen ten or more times. One end of the junction varies from germline; a read error may be responsible. The rearrangement uses TRBV7-9 and TRBJ1-5; D may be TRBD1 (5 bases). This CDR3 is built from 14 residues. Germline CDR1 and CDR2: SEHNR and FQNEAQ (reference sequence). The CDR3 is CASSPGSGNRPQHF. The CDR3 DNA reads TGTGCCAGCAGCCCAGGGTCCGGAAATCGGCCCCAGCATTTT. Combining the CDR3 with reference TRBV7-9 and TRBJ1-5 gives the whole variable domain DTGVSQNPRHKITKRGQNVTFRCDPISEHNRLYWYRQTLGQGPEFLTYFQNEAQLEKSRLLSDRFSAERPKGSFSTLEIQRTEQGDSAMYLCASSPGSGNRPQHFGDGTRLSIL.

This clonotype was detected ten times or more. The chain links TRBV4-3 to TRBJ2-1; either TRBD1 or TRBD2 may supply D (7 bases each). V lost 0 bases, J lost 7 bases, and 16 bases lay in between. The CDR3 is made up of 16 amino acids. Germline lookup yields CDR1 LGHNA and CDR2 YSLEER. This CDR3 is CASSQEGRGRRNEQFF. CDR3 DNA sequence: TGCGCCAGCAGCCAAGAAGGGAGGGGGCGGCGGAATGAGCAGTTCTTC.

This clonotype was detected many times. The rearrangement links TRBV12-3 or TRBV12-4 to TRBJ2-5; 9 nucleotides match TRBD2. Trimming took 3 bases from V and 2 from J; bases not matched to a gene: 1. The CDR3 is made up of 14 amino acids. CDR3 DNA sequence: TGTGCCAGCAGTTTCAGCGGGGGGCAAGAGACCCAGTACTTC. Translation: CASSFSGGQETQYF.

V and J are TRBV4-2 and TRBJ2-2; 8 bases fit TRBD2. Losses at the gene ends were 5 bases for V and 1 base for J; bases not matched to a gene: 3. CDR1 and CDR2 from the germline V gene are LGHNA and YNFKEQ. The CDR3 runs 15 residues. CDR3 residues: CASSAAGENTGELFF. The CDR3 DNA sequence: TGTGCCAGCAGCGCAGCGGGGGAGAACACCGGGGAGCTGTTTTTT.

This clonotype was counted many times. The rearrangement links TRBV27 to TRBJ1-5; unclear D gene. The ends were cut back, 4 bases at V and 3 bases at J, with 25 bases in the middle. The V gene's germline CDR1 is MNHEY and CDR2 SMNVEV (reference sequence). CDR3 length: 19 amino acids. The CDR3 nucleotides are TGTGCCAGCAGTTCGACTGACGGATTGACCCGCCTTTACAATCAGCCCCAGCATTTT. Protein sequence: CASSSTDGLTRLYNQPQHF.

In its sample, this clonotype was seen a few times. The chain couples TRBV30 to TRBJ1-5, with D possibly matching TRBD1 (5 bases). The CDR3 runs 13 residues. Germline CDR1 is GTSNPN and CDR2 is SVGIG (reference sequence). V lost 7 bases and J 2 bases, leaving 12 bases between the germline ends. This CDR3 reads CASATRGNQPQHF. The DNA of the CDR3 is TGTGCCTCCGCGACCAGGGGCAATCAGCCCCAGCATTTT. Together with reference TRBV30 and TRBJ1-5, the CDR3 gives the full variable domain: SQTIHQWPATLVQPVGSPLSLECTVEGTSNPNLYWYRQAAGRGLQLLFYSVGIGQISSEVPQNLSASRPQDRQFILSSKKLLLSDSGFYLCASATRGNQPQHFGDGTRLSIL.

This clonotype was seen only a few times. The V gene is TRBV9, the J gene TRBJ1-1, with D unclear. The germline V gene has CDR1 SGDLS and CDR2 YYNGEE. The CDR3 spans 14 residues. Trimming removed 3 bases from V and 0 bases from J, with 9 bases in between. The CDR3 is CASSASRMNTEAFF. CDR3 bases: TGTGCCAGCAGCGCATCCCGTATGAACACTGAAGCTTTCTTT.

In its sample, this clonotype was seen a few times. The chain is built from TRBV7-8 and TRBJ2-2; 7 positions match TRBD2. Trimming at V came to 1 base and at J to 6 bases, leaving 8 bases not matched to a gene. The CDR3 extends over 16 amino acids. Germline CDR1 SGHVS, CDR2 FQNEAQ. CDR3: CASSLGVTSSAGELFF. CDR3 in DNA: TGTGCCAGCAGCTTAGGTGTGACTAGCAGCGCCGGGGAGCTGTTTTTT.

The rearrangement joins TRBV18 to TRBJ2-1; D is perhaps TRBD1 (5 bases). Trimming took off 0 bases at V and 4 bases at J, with 19 bases between the two ends. CDR1 KGHSH and CDR2 LQKENI come from the germline V gene. This CDR3 has 18 residues. CDR3 sequence reads: CASSPPGQGPPTYNEQFF. In nucleotides, the CDR3 is TGTGCCAGCTCACCACCGGGCCAGGGCCCTCCTACGTACAATGAGCAGTTCTTC. The full variable domain, rest sourced from reference TRBV18 and TRBJ2-1, is NAGVMQNPRHLVRRRGQEARLRCSPMKGHSHVYWYRQLPEEGLKFMVYLQKENIIDESGMPKERFSAEFPKEGPSILRIQQVVRGDSAAYFCASSPPGQGPPTYNEQFFGPGTRLTVL.